Below are 17 T cell receptor beta chains sequenced from a single sample in a study of persistence of HIV-infected CD4 T cells. This was the immunoSEQ version 4 assay in survey mode. The table came from immunoSEQ multiplex PCR; TCRdb's copy has only in-frame clones and leaves some out. Of about 64,000 clones listed, approximately 75% were seen once; the top ten hold over 1.5%. Their antigens remain unidentified. The stimulus was an HIV-1 Gag 15-mer peptide pool, about 1 ug/peptide/mL. CD40L/CD69 double-negative CD45RO-high memory CD4+ T cells were collected. The starting material was CD4+ T cells sorted from PBMCs after approximately 19-hour stimulation, obtained from a patient who received antiretroviral therapy. These receptors all come from an adult man with HIV who was CMV-seropositive.

A few counts support this clone. V usage is TRBV5-1 and J usage is TRBJ1-1; 8 bases line up with TRBD1. Germline CDR1 SGHRS, CDR2 YFSETQ. Trimming took 3 bases from V and 8 from J; bases not matched to a gene: 6. This CDR3 has 13 amino acids. DNA for the CDR3: TGCGCCAGCAGCTCCAGGACAGGGCTGGAAGCTTTCTTT. Its protein is CASSSRTGLEAFF.

J is TRBJ1-2 and V is TRBV6-5; D remains ambiguous. The CDR3 spans 12 residues. Germline CDR1 and CDR2: MNHEY and SVGAGI. V dropped 5 bases and J dropped 7 bases, with 11 bases sitting between them. In DNA form, the CDR3 reads TGTGCCAGCAGTAGAGCAGACTTTGGCTACACCTTC. Its protein product is CASSRADFGYTF.

The chain uses TRBV27 and TRBJ1-1; D unresolved. Trimming stripped 5 bases from V and 1 base from J, with 8 bases between. The V gene's germline CDR1 is MNHEY and CDR2 SMNVEV (reference sequence). The CDR3 contains 13 residues. The CDR3 is CASSPRRNTEAFF. The DNA for the CDR3 is TGTGCCAGCAGTCCGAGGCGGAACACTGAAGCTTTCTTT.

This clone occurred a few times. The rearrangement joins TRBV7-8 to TRBJ2-1; D might be TRBD1 or TRBD2, each matching 5 bases. The CDR3 runs to 18 residues. Trimming left V 4 bases short and J 9 bases short, with 28 bases between. CDR1 SGHVS and CDR2 FQNEAQ come from the germline V gene. CDR3 DNA sequence: TGTGCCAGCAGCTCCTACGGGGACCGGAAGATCCGTGTTGGTGAGCAGTTCTTC. It translates to CASSSYGDRKIRVGEQFF.

This chain uses TRBV5-1 with TRBJ2-3, with D possibly called TRBD1 or TRBD2 (6 bases each). The germline CDR1 and CDR2 sequences are SGHRS and YFSETQ. V lost 0 bases and J lost 2, with 10 bases in between. The CDR3 is 15 residues long. The CDR3 sequence is CASSLDGGPTDTQYF. The CDR3 DNA reads as TGCGCCAGCAGCTTGGATGGGGGGCCCACAGATACGCAGTATTTT.

V is TRBV5-1 and J is TRBJ2-2, with 10 bases matching TRBD2. The CDR3 consists of 14 residues. With 5 bases clipped from V and 6 bases from J, the junction kept 4 bases outside the gene matches. Germline V gene lookup returns CDR1 SGHRS and CDR2 YFSETQ. In DNA form, the CDR3 reads TGCGCCAGCAGATTAGCGGGGGGAGCCGGGGAGCTGTTTTTT. It codes for CASRLAGGAGELFF. Looking up the rest from reference TRBV5-1 and TRBJ2-2 gives the full variable domain: KAGVTQTPRYLIKTRGQQVTLSCSPISGHRSVSWYQQTPGQGLQFLFEYFSETQRNKGNFPGRFSGRQFSNSRSEMNVSTLELGDSALYLCASRLAGGAGELFFGEGSRLTVL.

J is TRBJ2-3 and V is TRBV5-1; tentative D call: TRBD2 (5 bases). Germline CDR1 reads SGHRS; CDR2 reads YFSETQ. The CDR3 extends over 16 amino acids. V lost 2 bases and J 0 bases, leaving 13 bases between the germline ends. Written as DNA, the CDR3 is TGCGCCAGCAGCTTAATCCTACGGGGTAGCACAGATACGCAGTATTTT. This sequence encodes CASSLILRGSTDTQYF.

This clone was picked up a small number of times. The chain couples TRBV4-1 to TRBJ2-3, with D perhaps TRBD1 (6 bases). V gave up 5 bases and J gave up 5 bases, with 14 bases separating them. The CDR3 consists of 14 residues. The V gene's germline CDR1 is MGHRA and CDR2 YSYEKL. The CDR3 sequence is CASSTTGLGDTQYF. The CDR3 DNA reads as TGCGCCAGCAGCACTACAGGGCTGGGAGATACGCAGTATTTT.

The V gene is TRBV5-6, the J gene TRBJ2-7; TRBD1 aligns across 8 bases. Looked up from germline, CDR1 is SGHDT and CDR2 is YYEEEE. This CDR3 is built from 15 residues. After removal of 5 bases from V and 5 bases from J, the junction contained 12 bases not matched to a gene. The CDR3 nucleotides are TGTGCCAGCAGTTATACAGGGGGTTCGAATGACGAGCAGTACTTC. The encoded protein is CASSYTGGSNDEQYF.

This chain connects TRBV6-5 to TRBJ2-6; D not certain. The germline V and J ends were trimmed by 6 bases and 0 bases, with 9 bases remaining between them. This CDR3 has 15 amino acids. Germline V CDR1 and CDR2: MNHEY, SVGAGI. The CDR3, as DNA: TGTGCCAGCAGGGGTTTTAGCTCTGGGGCCAACGTCCTGACTTTC. Its protein is CASRGFSSGANVLTF.

This chain uses TRBV14 with TRBJ2-1; 7 bases are shared with TRBD1. Unmatched junction bases numbered 20, after V lost 6 bases and J lost 6 bases. Per the germline V gene, CDR1 is SGHDN and CDR2 is FVKESK. The CDR3 sequence is 18 residues long. The CDR3 nucleotides read TGTGCCAGCAGTCCCCGCACGCTCGCCTTCTCAGGGGGCAATGAGCAGTTCTTC. This translates into CASSPRTLAFSGGNEQFF.

The chain uses TRBV3-1 (or the pseudogene TRBV3-2) and TRBJ1-6; D is unresolved. Germline lookup yields CDR1 LGHDT and CDR2 YNNKEL (reference sequence). The CDR3 sequence is 13 residues long. V was shortened by 2 bases and J by 7 bases, with 6 bases between the two germline ends. CDR3 residues: CASSQTENSPLHF. DNA for the CDR3: TGTGCCAGCAGCCAAACGGAGAATTCACCCCTCCACTTT.

This chain uses TRBV21-1 with TRBJ2-3; the table's D call, TRBD1, was not checked against the DNA. TRBV21-1 is a pseudogene. This CDR3 has 15 amino acids. The CDR3 is CASSCGDRSTDTQYF. Here the CDR3 DNA reads TGTGCCAGCAGCTGTGGGGACAGGAGCACAGATACGCAGTATTTT.

This chain connects TRBV7-8 to TRBJ1-4; 8 nucleotides align to TRBD1. The V gene end was trimmed by 1 base and the J gene end by 5 bases; junction bases not matched to a gene: 6. The CDR3 contains 16 residues. Germline V lookup: CDR1 SGHVS, CDR2 FQNEAQ. As DNA, the CDR3 is TGTGCCAGCAGCTTAGGACCGGGACAGGTCAATGAAAAACTGTTTTTT. Translated, it gives CASSLGPGQVNEKLFF.

This clone was detected a few times. The gene calls are TRBV10-2 and TRBJ1-5; 9 bases match TRBD1. The V segment lost 5 bases and the J segment 3 bases; nucleotides outside the gene matches: 5. The CDR3 contains 15 residues. The germline V gene encodes CDR1 WSHSY and CDR2 SAAADI. The CDR3 DNA reads as TGCGCCAGCAGTAGGACAGGGGCCTCCAATCAGCCCCAGCATTTT. Translating gives CASSRTGASNQPQHF.

This chain joins TRBV19 and TRBJ1-1, with D possibly TRBD1 on 5 matching bases. The CDR3 runs 14 residues. V was trimmed by 6 bases and J by 5 bases, leaving 16 bases between them. Germline V CDR1 and CDR2: LNHDA, SQIVND (reference sequence). The CDR3 region has the DNA TGTGCCAGTAGGCCGGGACTCCTGGGGACTGAAGCTTTCTTT. Translated: CASRPGLLGTEAFF.

In its sample, this clone was seen once. The chain recombines TRBV5-1 with TRBJ2-3; D is possibly TRBD2 (6 bases). CDR1 is SGHRS, CDR2 YFSETQ, per germline. The CDR3 sequence is 14 residues long. Trimming pared 9 bases from V and 0 bases from J, leaving 14 bases between. The CDR3 is CATKVGGSTDTQYF. The CDR3 DNA reads TGCGCCACCAAGGTGGGGGGAAGCACAGATACGCAGTATTTT.